The present entry profiles one T cell receptor (beta chain) with its context. V was pared by 2 bases and J by 4 bases, with 11 bases between. Per the germline V gene, CDR1 is WSHSY and CDR2 is SAAADI. CDR3 length equals 14 residues. Authors' processing steps: Amplification of reference gene primers provided the estimated nucleated cell counts. This table comes from immunoSEQ multiplex PCR, and its TCRdb copy is limited to in-frame clones, with some not included. V and J calls and clone size are copied from that table; D and trimming were computed from the DNA. The sample includes 250,000 to 350,000 clones, about 85% of them seen just once. This entry is derived from a study of blood T cell repertoires in COVID-19. As for the study in general: Collection of acute and convalescent COVID-19 samples took place in the United States, Italy and Spain. Nucleic acid was either cDNA or gDNA, and it came from T cells, B-cell-depleted T cells, or PBMCs.

The specimen sequenced was peripheral blood. This TCR was recovered from a man between 18 and 29 years old with active or convalescent COVID-19. The chain is built from TRBV10-2 and TRBJ1-2; tentative D call: TRBD1 (5 bases). The CDR3 loop is CASSEMGTFYGYTF. The CDR3 bases are TGCGCCAGCAGTGAGATGGGGACTTTCTATGGCTACACCTTC.